The 19 T cell receptor beta chains reported below all come from one sample, sequenced in a study of cytomegalovirus exposure and HLA in healthy donors. The assay was immunoSEQ multiplex PCR, and TCRdb's table has in-frame clones only and misses some. Of about 95,000 clones in the sample, about 85% were seen once. Sequencing was done on a sample of PBMCs. The source of these receptors is a man between 18 and 35 years old in good health and CMV-seropositive.

The chain combines TRBV2 with TRBJ1-5, with a weak D call TRBD1 (6 bases). This CDR3 is 14 amino acids long. Germline V CDR1 and CDR2: SNHLY, FYNNEI. Trimming pared 2 bases from V and 4 bases from J, leaving 9 bases between. The CDR3 region is CASSEQGLNQPQHF. In nucleotides, the CDR3 is TGTGCCAGCAGTGAACAGGGGCTTAATCAGCCCCAGCATTTT.

The CDR3 DNA sequence: TGTGCCAGCAGCGTAAGAGACTTGTGGTACAATGAGCAGTTCTTC. It specifies CASSVRDLWYNEQFF. The chain employs TRBV9 and TRBJ2-1; D unclear. CDR1 is SGDLS, CDR2 YYNGEE, per germline. V dropped 1 base and J dropped 4 bases, with 12 bases sitting between them. The CDR3 contains 15 residues.

This clone has a handful of counts. V and J are TRBV2 and TRBJ2-7; 9 nucleotides agree with TRBD2. CDR1 and CDR2 (germline): SNHLY, FYNNEI. Trimming cost V 4 bases and J 1 base; bases outside gene matches: 2. CDR3 length: 14 amino acids. The chain's CDR3 is CASSGTSDSYEQYV. The CDR3 DNA sequence: TGTGCCAGCAGTGGGACTAGCGATTCCTACGAGCAGTACGTC.

The chain couples TRBV28 to TRBJ2-7; D is unclear. CDR3 length: 11 amino acids. Trimming removed 3 bases at V and 3 bases at J, with 3 bases between. The germline V gene encodes CDR1 MDHEN and CDR2 SYDVKM. As DNA, the CDR3 is TGTGCCAGCAGTTTCTACTACGAGCAGTACTTC. Translated: CASSFYYEQYF.

This chain joins TRBV7-9 and TRBJ2-7; D remains unclear. Per the germline V gene, CDR1 is SEHNR and CDR2 is FQNEAQ (reference sequence). V shed 0 bases and J shed 2 bases, with 5 bases lying between them. The CDR3 length is 13 residues. As DNA, the CDR3 is TGTGCCAGCAGCTTAGCCGCAGCCTACGAGCAGTACTTC. This codes for CASSLAAAYEQYF.

The rearrangement joins TRBV30 to TRBJ2-1; TRBD2 might be the D (6 bases). The CDR3 totals 12 residues. Deletions cut 0 bases from V and 8 bases from J, with 8 bases between. Germline CDR1 reads GTSNPN; CDR2 reads SVGIG (reference sequence). The CDR3 DNA reads as TGTGCCTGGAGTGTAACGGGAGATGAGCAGTTCTTC. It codes for CAWSVTGDEQFF.

The chain has TRBV5-4 and TRBJ1-2, with 11 bases aligning to TRBD1. The CDR3 is 14 amino acids. With 3 bases clipped from V and 8 bases from J, the junction kept 6 bases outside the gene matches. Germline lookup yields CDR1 SGHNT and CDR2 YYREEE (reference sequence). Here the CDR3 DNA reads TGTGCCAGCAGCTCCCTGGACAGGGGGCTCGGCTACACCTTC. It specifies CASSSLDRGLGYTF. Using reference TRBV5-4 and TRBJ1-2 for the parts outside the CDR3, the full variable domain is ETGVTQSPTHLIKTRGQQVTLRCSSQSGHNTVSWYQQALGQGPQFIFQYYREEENGRGNFPPRFSGLQFPNYSSELNVNALELDDSALYLCASSSLDRGLGYTFGSGTRLTVV.

This sequence joins TRBV4-1 and TRBJ1-2, with 8 bases that match TRBD1. The germline V gene has CDR1 MGHRA and CDR2 YSYEKL. The CDR3 consists of 21 residues. The J segment lost 3 bases and the V segment lost 0 bases, leaving 21 bases of the junction unmatched. As DNA, the CDR3 is TGCGCCAGCAGCCAAGAACGCCGACGTAGACATGGACAGGGAATAGACTATGGCTACACCTTC. It translates to CASSQERRRRHGQGIDYGYTF.

V and J are TRBV5-1 and TRBJ2-2; possibly TRBD2 for D (5 bases). CDR1 is SGHRS and CDR2 is YFSETQ in the germline V gene. The CDR3 sequence is 12 residues long. V lost 4 bases and J lost 7, with 8 bases in between. The CDR3 spells CASSEGDGELFF. Written as DNA, the CDR3 is TGCGCCAGCAGCGAGGGCGACGGGGAGCTGTTTTTT. The whole variable domain, filled in from reference TRBV5-1 and TRBJ2-2, reads KAGVTQTPRYLIKTRGQQVTLSCSPISGHRSVSWYQQTPGQGLQFLFEYFSETQRNKGNFPGRFSGRQFSNSRSEMNVSTLELGDSALYLCASSEGDGELFFGEGSRLTVL.

In this sample, this clone turned up once. CDR3 in amino acids: CASRPGTGAATNEKLFF. In nucleotides, the CDR3 is TGTGCCAGCCGTCCCGGGACAGGGGCGGCAACTAATGAAAAACTGTTTTTT. This chain uses TRBV7-9 with TRBJ1-4; 10 nucleotides align to TRBD1. V dropped 8 bases and J dropped 0; count of bases not matched to a gene: 9. The CDR3 sequence is 17 residues long. The germline V gene encodes CDR1 SEHNR and CDR2 FQNEAQ (reference sequence).

The rearrangement joins TRBV27 to TRBJ2-1, with 8 positions matching TRBD1. V gave up 5 bases and J gave up 7 bases; unmatched junction bases: 7. The CDR3 consists of 14 residues. Germline CDR1 and CDR2: MNHEY and SMNVEV (reference sequence). The CDR3 is CASSPPGGWNEQFF. The CDR3 DNA reads TGTGCCAGCAGTCCACCAGGGGGCTGGAATGAGCAGTTCTTC.

This chain links TRBV4-1 with TRBJ1-4, with 7 bases lining up with TRBD1. Germline values: CDR1 MGHRA, CDR2 YSYEKL. The CDR3 runs to 16 residues. The ends lost 5 bases at V and 1 base at J; junction bases unmatched: 7. The CDR3 sequence: CASSKGTAGTNEKLFF. CDR3 nucleotide sequence: TGCGCCAGCAGCAAAGGGACAGCCGGAACTAATGAAAAACTGTTTTTT.

This chain connects TRBV5-1 to TRBJ2-7; perhaps TRBD1 as D (6 bases). The CDR3 sequence is 14 residues long. V shed 0 bases and J shed 3 bases, with 10 bases lying between them. Germline CDR1 reads SGHRS; CDR2 reads YFSETQ. CDR3 coding DNA: TGCGCCAGCAGCTTGGTGGGACAAAGCTACGAGCAGTACTTC. Translating gives CASSLVGQSYEQYF.

V is TRBV27 and J is TRBJ2-2; a weak D match, TRBD2 (5 bases). The CDR3 extends over 17 amino acids. Germline CDR1 is MNHEY and CDR2 is SMNVEV (reference sequence). Trimming stripped 5 bases from V and 4 bases from J, with 20 bases between. The chain's CDR3 is CASSPDTAVGSTGELFF. CDR3 DNA: TGTGCCAGCAGTCCGGATACAGCGGTAGGGAGCACCGGGGAGCTGTTTTTT.

Here the CDR3 reads CASSLALGAGEKLFF. The CDR3 DNA is TGTGCCAGCAGCTTGGCTCTGGGGGCAGGAGAAAAACTGTTTTTT. The rearrangement links TRBV5-8 to TRBJ1-4; possible D gene TRBD1, 6 bases. The germline V gene encodes CDR1 SGHTS and CDR2 YDEGEE. The CDR3 extends over 15 amino acids. V was clipped by 0 bases and J by 8 bases, with 14 bases between them. Drawing the rest from reference TRBV5-8 and TRBJ1-4, the complete variable domain is EAGVTQSPTHLIKTRGQQATLRCSPISGHTSVYWYQQALGLGLQFLLWYDEGEERNRGNFPPRFSGRQFPNYSSELNVNALELEDSALYLCASSLALGAGEKLFFGSGTQLSVL.

CDR3 bases: TGTGCCAGCAGTGACCCCCGGGAGGGAATGAACACTGAAGCTTTCTTT. As protein: CASSDPREGMNTEAFF. This chain uses TRBV6-1 with TRBJ1-1; D is unclear. The CDR3 has 16 residues. CDR1 MNHNS and CDR2 SASEGT come from the germline V gene. Trimming took off 3 bases at V and 0 bases at J, with 14 bases between the two ends.

There are many counts of this clone. The J gene is TRBJ2-1, the V gene TRBV19; 16 bases are shared with TRBD2. CDR1 LNHDA and CDR2 SQIVND come from the germline V gene (reference sequence). The CDR3 consists of 13 residues. The junction had 4 bases not matched to a gene; V was cut back by 5 bases and J by 15 bases. This chain's CDR3 is CASSAGTSGRGFF. DNA of the CDR3: TGTGCCAGTAGTGCCGGGACTAGCGGGAGGGGGTTCTTC.

This clone was seen only once. The V and J genes are TRBV29-1 and TRBJ2-5, with D perhaps TRBD2 (6 bases). V lost 7 bases and J 5 bases, leaving 26 bases between the germline ends. Per the germline V gene, CDR1 is SQVTM and CDR2 is ANQGSEA. The CDR3 is made up of 16 amino acids. The CDR3, as DNA: TGCAGCGCCCGGGTGCGGGACGAAGACGTTGGGGAGACCCAGTACTTC. It is translated as CSARVRDEDVGETQYF.

V is TRBV5-6 and J is TRBJ2-1; TRBD2 aligns across 7 bases. Germline V gene lookup returns CDR1 SGHDT and CDR2 YYEEEE. The V gene end was trimmed by 0 bases and the J gene end by 1 base; junction bases not matched to a gene: 7. The CDR3 loop spans 17 amino acids. The chain's CDR3 is CASSLVGIAGSYNEQFF. The CDR3 coding sequence is TGTGCCAGCAGCTTGGTGGGTATAGCGGGTTCCTACAATGAGCAGTTCTTC.